This T cell receptor beta chain was observed in a study of T cell responses to AZD1222 COVID-19 vaccine. Study-wide results and caveats: White British donors predominated, females outnumbered males, and clonal diversity was possibly underestimated. Spike-specific TCR breadth rose after two AZD1222 doses, and depth rose as well. Spike-spanning, vaccine-associated CD4 TCRs were dominant at 160-218 and 743-854.

Regarding this clone: Its cognate antigen is unknown.

The CDR3 has 14 residues. V lost 3 bases to trimming and J lost 3 bases, with 9 bases between them. The germline gives CDR1 SNHLY, CDR2 FYNNEI. The table came from immunoSEQ multiplex PCR; TCRdb's copy has only in-frame clones and leaves some out. The table has approximately 150,000 clones, approximately 95% seen once; the top ten hold over 0.9%. This sequence was found in an adult in good health. The chain combines TRBV2 with TRBJ1-5; D not certain. This specimen consisted of peripheral blood, obtained on day 0 of MenACWY control vaccination. The CDR3 DNA sequence: TGTGCCAGCAGTGATTCTCCGAACAATCAGCCCCAGCATTTT. It specifies CASSDSPNNQPQHF.